Listed below are T cell receptor beta chains from one sample, sequenced in a study of prognosis after radiotherapy for stage I lung cancer. One entry per CDR3 protein results from TCRdb running MiXCR on the multiplex PCR reads. The data contain roughly 30,000 distinct CDR3 sequences, around 48% of them singletons. The source was PBMCs, collected before or after stereotactic body radiation therapy (not recorded which). These receptors came from a donor aged 50 or older with non-small cell lung cancer. CDR3s include the opening cysteine and the closing phenylalanine or tryptophan. Fields, in order: J gene, V gene, D gene, clone size, CDR3 DNA, CDR3 protein. A D gene is named only where the DNA matches it firmly. Not all rows give a size; the values are once, few, many and, for expanded clones, a class.

J: TRBJ1-6
V: TRBV7-2
D: TRBD1
size: once
DNA: TGTGCCAGCAGCTTTGGACAGGGTCATAATTCACCCCTCCACTTT
CDR3: CASSFGQGHNSPLHF

J: TRBJ2-5
V: TRBV10-3
D: TRBD2
size: many
DNA: TGTGCCACCGGGGAGCGGGAGACGATTGGGACCCAGTACTTC
CDR3: CATGERETIGTQYF

J: TRBJ1-2
V: TRBV7-9
D: NA
size: once
DNA: TGTGCCAGCCGGACGGTACAGGGCTTCGGCTATGGCTACACATTC
CDR3: CASRTVQGFGYGYTF

J: TRBJ2-7
V: TRBV11-2
D: TRBD2
size: NA
DNA: TGTGCCAGCAGCTTATTACGGACTAGGGCCTACGAGCAGTACTTC
CDR3: CASSLLRTRAYEQYF

J: TRBJ2-7
V: TRBV2
D: TRBD2
size: many
DNA: TGTGCCAGCAGGGGACCCTCTAGCGGTTCATCCTACGAGCAGTACTTC
CDR3: CASRGPSSGSSYEQYF

J: TRBJ2-1
V: TRBV9
D: TRBD2
size: NA
DNA: TGTGCCAGCAGCGTAGACCCTAGCGGGACGGGGCAGTTCTTC
CDR3: CASSVDPSGTGQFF

J: TRBJ2-1
V: TRBV7-2
D: NA
size: NA
DNA: TGTGCCAGCAGCTCCCGACAGTACAATGAGCAGTTCTTC
CDR3: CASSSRQYNEQFF

J: TRBJ2-1
V: TRBV11-3
D: NA
size: NA
DNA: TGTGCCAGCACCTTGGGGGGTGAGCAGTTCTTC
CDR3: CASTLGGEQFF

J: TRBJ2-1
V: TRBV30
D: TRBD2
size: medium-sized
DNA: TGTGCCTGGAGTTGGGCTTCGGGGACTAGCGGTTTGGGGGTCAATGAGCAGTTCTTC
CDR3: CAWSWASGTSGLGVNEQFF

J: TRBJ2-5
V: TRBV12-5
D: NA
size: many
DNA: TGTGCTAGTGGTTTACTCGTGAGAGGCGGACCTAGGACCCAGTACTTC
CDR3: CASGLLVRGGPRTQYF

J: TRBJ1-2
V: TRBV30
D: NA
size: few
DNA: TGTGCCTGTAAAGCAACAGGGCAGAAAGGCTACACCTTC
CDR3: CACKATGQKGYTF

J: TRBJ2-5
V: TRBV19
D: NA
size: many
DNA: TGTGCCAGTAGTCGGTCCTTCGGTGGATACGAGACCCAGTACTTC
CDR3: CASSRSFGGYETQYF

J: TRBJ2-3
V: TRBV3-1
D: NA
size: NA
DNA: TGTGCCAGCAGCCAATACAGAGCGTATGGGGCAGATACGCAGTATTTT
CDR3: CASSQYRAYGADTQYF

J: TRBJ2-5
V: TRBV28
D: TRBD2
size: NA
DNA: TGTGCCAGCAGTCTATGGACTAGCGGGGATGGGAGGACCCAGTACTTC
CDR3: CASSLWTSGDGRTQYF

J: TRBJ2-7
V: TRBV7-8
D: NA
size: NA
DNA: TGTGCCAGCAGCTTAGTGGATGTTGGCGGCTACGAGCAGTACTTC
CDR3: CASSLVDVGGYEQYF

J: TRBJ2-5
V: TRBV12-3/TRBV12-4
D: TRBD2
size: NA
DNA: TGCGCCAGCAGTTTAAATGGAGCGGGAAGGGAAGATACCCAGTACTTC
CDR3: CASSLNGAGREDTQYF

J: TRBJ1-6
V: TRBV11-3
D: TRBD1
size: NA
DNA: TGTGCCAGCAGCTCCAGGGGGTCCTATAATTCACCCCTCCACTTT
CDR3: CASSSRGSYNSPLHF

J: TRBJ1-5
V: TRBV28
D: NA
size: many
DNA: TGTGCCAGCAGTTTTAGGGTTACAGGAGACATAGTTGAGGAGCATTTT
CDR3: CASSFRVTGDIVEEHF

J: TRBJ1-5
V: TRBV27
D: NA
size: NA
DNA: TGTGCCAGCCGTCCCGGTACAGTGCGGCCCCAGCATTTT
CDR3: CASRPGTVRPQHF

J: TRBJ1-4
V: TRBV18
D: TRBD1
size: many
DNA: TGTGCCAGCTCAGGACAGGAAACTAATGAAAAACTGTTTTTT
CDR3: CASSGQETNEKLFF

J: TRBJ2-7
V: TRBV7-9
D: TRBD1
size: NA
DNA: TGTGCCAGCAGCTTGGGTTTATCCGGGACAGGGGTCGTCGAGCAGTACTTC
CDR3: CASSLGLSGTGVVEQYF

J: TRBJ2-1
V: TRBV5-1
D: TRBD1
size: NA
DNA: TGCGCCAGCAGCTTGCGACAGGGGGCGGACAATGAGCAGTTCTTC
CDR3: CASSLRQGADNEQFF

J: TRBJ2-5
V: TRBV7-2
D: TRBD2
size: many
DNA: TGTGCCAGCAGCCCCTCTAGCGGGAGGGCCGAGGAGACCCAGTACTTC
CDR3: CASSPSSGRAEETQYF

J: TRBJ1-2
V: TRBV20-1
D: NA
size: NA
DNA: TGCAGTGCTATGGCAGGGAAGGGTAACTATGGCTACACCTTC
CDR3: CSAMAGKGNYGYTF

J: TRBJ2-7
V: TRBV6-4
D: NA
size: NA
DNA: TGTGCCAGCAGTGACTTGAATCAGACAGTTGTTCGTGGCGAGCAGTACTTC
CDR3: CASSDLNQTVVRGEQYF

J: TRBJ2-3
V: TRBV18
D: NA
size: many
DNA: TGTGCCAGCTCACCCCCGACTAGCACAGATACGCAGTATTTT
CDR3: CASSPPTSTDTQYF

J: TRBJ2-1
V: TRBV12-3/TRBV12-4
D: NA
size: NA
DNA: TGTGCCAGCAGTTTACTCACGGGCGGGGCTGGATTATTCTTC
CDR3: CASSLLTGGAGLFF

J: TRBJ2-5
V: TRBV12-3/TRBV12-4
D: NA
size: many
DNA: TGTGCCAGCAGTTTTAGGGATGGGGAGACCCAGTACTTC
CDR3: CASSFRDGETQYF